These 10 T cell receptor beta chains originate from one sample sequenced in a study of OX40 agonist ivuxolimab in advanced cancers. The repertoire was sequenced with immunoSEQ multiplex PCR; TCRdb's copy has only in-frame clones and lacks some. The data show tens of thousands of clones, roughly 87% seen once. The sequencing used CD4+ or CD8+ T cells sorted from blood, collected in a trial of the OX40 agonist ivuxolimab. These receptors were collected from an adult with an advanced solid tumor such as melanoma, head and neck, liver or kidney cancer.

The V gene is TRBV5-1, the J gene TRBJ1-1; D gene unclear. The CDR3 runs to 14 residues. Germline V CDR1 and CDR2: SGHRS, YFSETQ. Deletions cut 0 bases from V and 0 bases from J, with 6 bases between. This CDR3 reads CASSLGALNTEAFF. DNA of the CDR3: TGCGCCAGCAGCTTGGGAGCTTTGAACACTGAAGCTTTCTTT.

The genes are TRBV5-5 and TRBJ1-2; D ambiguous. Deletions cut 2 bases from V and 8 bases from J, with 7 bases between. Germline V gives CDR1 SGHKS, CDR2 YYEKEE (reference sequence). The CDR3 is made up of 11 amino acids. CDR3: CASSLGYGYTF. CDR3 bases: TGTGCCAGCAGCTTAGGGTACGGCTACACCTTC. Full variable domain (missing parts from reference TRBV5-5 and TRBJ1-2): DAGVTQSPTHLIKTRGQQVTLRCSPISGHKSVSWYQQVLGQGPQFIFQYYEKEERGRGNFPDRFSARQFPNYSSELNVNALLLGDSALYLCASSLGYGYTFGSGTRLTVV.

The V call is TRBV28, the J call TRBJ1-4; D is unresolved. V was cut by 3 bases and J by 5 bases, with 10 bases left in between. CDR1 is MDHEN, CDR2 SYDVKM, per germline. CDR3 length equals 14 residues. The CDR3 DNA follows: TGTGCCAGCAGTTTGAGTGGGCAGAATGAAAAACTGTTTTTT. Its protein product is CASSLSGQNEKLFF.

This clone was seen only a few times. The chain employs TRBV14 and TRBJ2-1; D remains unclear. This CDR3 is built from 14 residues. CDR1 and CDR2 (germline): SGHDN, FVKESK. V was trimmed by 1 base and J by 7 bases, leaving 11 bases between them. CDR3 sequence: CASSQAWAANEQFF. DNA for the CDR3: TGTGCCAGCAGCCAAGCGTGGGCAGCGAATGAGCAGTTCTTC.

CDR3 DNA sequence: TGCGCCAGCAGCCCCTGGACGGAGAACTACGAGCAGTACTTC. Translation gives CASSPWTENYEQYF. This chain links TRBV5-1 with TRBJ2-7; D unclear. Germline CDR1 and CDR2: SGHRS and YFSETQ. Trimming pared 4 bases from V and 3 bases from J, leaving 14 bases between. This CDR3 spans 14 amino acids. Drawing the rest from reference TRBV5-1 and TRBJ2-7, the complete variable domain is KAGVTQTPRYLIKTRGQQVTLSCSPISGHRSVSWYQQTPGQGLQFLFEYFSETQRNKGNFPGRFSGRQFSNSRSEMNVSTLELGDSALYLCASSPWTENYEQYFGPGTRLTVT.

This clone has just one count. Here the CDR3 DNA reads TGTGCCTTTAGCGGGGGCTCCTACAATGAGCAGTTCTTC. Translation gives CAFSGGSYNEQFF. The J gene is TRBJ2-1, the V gene TRBV30, with TRBD2 matching 9 bases. Germline trimming cut 7 bases from V and 0 bases from J; bases unmatched to any gene: 1. The CDR3 contains 13 residues. From germline, CDR1 is GTSNPN and CDR2 SVGIG (reference sequence).

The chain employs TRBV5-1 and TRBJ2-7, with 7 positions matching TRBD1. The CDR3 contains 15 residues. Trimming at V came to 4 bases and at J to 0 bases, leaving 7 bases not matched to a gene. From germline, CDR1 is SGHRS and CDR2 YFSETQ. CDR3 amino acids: CASSQDGQVSYEQYF. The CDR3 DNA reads TGCGCCAGCAGCCAAGACGGACAGGTCTCCTACGAGCAGTACTTC.

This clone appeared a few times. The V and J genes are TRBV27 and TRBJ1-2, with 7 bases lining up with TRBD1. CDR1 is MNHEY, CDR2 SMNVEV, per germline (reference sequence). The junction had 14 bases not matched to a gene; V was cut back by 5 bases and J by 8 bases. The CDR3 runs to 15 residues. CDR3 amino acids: CASSGQGVGAEGYTF. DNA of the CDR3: TGTGCCAGCAGTGGCCAGGGGGTGGGAGCGGAGGGCTACACCTTC.

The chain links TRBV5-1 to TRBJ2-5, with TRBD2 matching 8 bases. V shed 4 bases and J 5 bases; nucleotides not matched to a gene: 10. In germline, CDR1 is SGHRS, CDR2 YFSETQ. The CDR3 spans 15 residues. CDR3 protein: CASSQGTRGVETQYF. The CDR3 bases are TGCGCCAGCAGCCAGGGGACTAGGGGCGTGGAGACCCAGTACTTC.

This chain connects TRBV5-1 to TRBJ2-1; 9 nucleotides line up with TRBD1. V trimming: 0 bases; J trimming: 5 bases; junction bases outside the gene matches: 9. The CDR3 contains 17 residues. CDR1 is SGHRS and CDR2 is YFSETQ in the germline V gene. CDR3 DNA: TGCGCCAGCAGCTTGGAACCAACCGGGACAGGGAACAATGAGCAGTTCTTC. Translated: CASSLEPTGTGNNEQFF.